Below, one TCR beta chain is given with its context. What it binds is not known. This sample is drawn from a study of T cells in Graves' hyperthyroidism and ophthalmopathy. Study information: Pretreatment peripheral blood was obtained at initial diagnosis.

Stable hyperthyroidism: no ophthalmopathy progression over 18 months of follow-up. Patients were excluded because of uncontrolled infection, other autoimmune disease, pregnancy or lactation. Researchers amplified the TCR beta CDR3 regions from RNA transcripts. A first-round RT-PCR of the TCR CDR3 used the HTBI primer set. A single record per CDR3 protein comes from TCRdb applying MiXCR to the multiplex PCR reads. The sample has 650,000 to 700,000 distinct CDR3 sequences, roughly 17% seen once; the top ten hold about 14%. Overall study results and limits: Clonotypes that were expanded in thyroid above 0.001 mostly appeared in blood too.

Germline V gene sequence: CDR1 MNHEY, CDR2 SVGEGT. CDR3 length equals 15 residues. V was pared by 6 bases and J by 7 bases, with 22 bases between. The J gene is TRBJ2-7, the V gene TRBV6-2 or TRBV6-3; tentatively, D is TRBD1 (6 bases). This receptor was taken from a man aged 50-59 years with Graves' hyperthyroidism. The source material was blood. In DNA, the CDR3 is TGTGCCAGCAGCCCTGACTGGGGGCCCCCTCGGGAGCAGTACTTC. Protein sequence: CASSPDWGPPREQYF.